This is a list of T cell receptor beta chains from one sample in a study of cytomegalovirus exposure and HLA in healthy donors. This table comes from immunoSEQ multiplex PCR, and its TCRdb copy is limited to in-frame clones, with some not included. Among under 150,000 clones listed, over 60% were seen once. The sequenced material came from PBMCs. These receptors were obtained from a woman between 40 and 50 years old in good health and CMV-seronegative. Each CDR3 is given with its conserved first and last residue. The order of the fields is J gene, V gene, clone size, D gene, CDR3 protein, CDR3 DNA. The D gene is left open where the match is weak. The size field is filled for only some rows; it gives once, few, many or a size class.

TRBJ1-2	TRBV5-5	once	TRBD1	CASSFSGTGRYGYTF	TGTGCCAGCAGCTTTTCCGGGACAGGGAGATATGGCTACACCTTC
TRBJ2-1	TRBV7-9	.	TRBD2	CSSSTVAGPDHNEQFF	TGTTCCAGCAGCACAGTAGCGGGACCCGACCACAATGAGCAGTTCTTC
TRBJ1-4	TRBV7-8	.	.	CASSLIGAGEKLFF	TGTGCCAGCAGCTTGATAGGGGCAGGGGAAAAACTGTTTTTT
TRBJ2-3	TRBV18	.	TRBD1	CASSPFLRGQATDTQYF	TGTGCCAGCTCACCCTTTCTTAGAGGACAGGCTACAGATACGCAGTATTTT
TRBJ2-1	TRBV20-1	.	TRBD2	CSAAGEQFF	TGCAGTGCAGCGGGGGAGCAGTTCTTC
TRBJ1-2	TRBV6-6	.	.	CASSYEDRNYGYTF	TGTGCCAGCAGTTATGAGGACAGAAACTATGGCTACACCTTC
TRBJ2-5	TRBV27	.	.	CASSPEGRETQYF	TGTGCCAGCAGCCCGGAAGGGAGGGAGACCCAGTACTTC
TRBJ2-4	TRBV7-8	.	.	CASSFSPLLAKNIQYF	TGTGCCAGCAGCTTTAGTCCCCTATTAGCCAAAAACATTCAGTACTTC
TRBJ2-2	TRBV13	.	TRBD2	CASRPLSGRNTGELFF	TGTGCCAGCAGACCTTTAAGCGGGAGGAACACCGGGGAGCTGTTTTTT
TRBJ1-1	TRBV25-1	.	.	CASSGTGKTEAFF	TGTGCCAGCAGTGGTACAGGGAAGACTGAAGCTTTCTTT
TRBJ2-1	TRBV7-6	.	.	CASSLEGALLSYNEQFF	TGTGCCAGCAGCTTGGAGGGAGCCCTCCTCTCCTACAATGAGCAGTTCTTC
TRBJ2-7	TRBV29-1	.	.	CSVDSAGKTYEQYF	TGCAGCGTTGATTCGGCGGGAAAAACCTACGAGCAGTACTTC
TRBJ1-1	TRBV5-1	.	.	CASSLGHGGTEAFF	TGCGCCAGCAGCTTGGGACACGGGGGAACTGAAGCTTTCTTT
TRBJ2-2	TRBV5-8	.	TRBD2	CASSSGLAGTGELFF	TGTGCCAGCAGCTCAGGACTAGCGGGCACCGGGGAGCTGTTTTTT
TRBJ1-3	TRBV4-1	.	.	CASSRWGQRSSTGNTIYF	TGCGCCAGCAGCCGGTGGGGGCAGAGGTCATCTACGGGAAACACCATATATTTT
TRBJ2-1	TRBV29-1	.	TRBD1	CSAKQGATTGEQFF	TGCAGCGCCAAACAGGGGGCCACCACAGGTGAGCAGTTCTTC
TRBJ2-7	TRBV19	.	TRBD1	CASSITTGGIEQYF	TGTGCCAGTAGTATTACGACAGGGGGTATCGAGCAGTACTTC
TRBJ1-5	TRBV29-1	few	TRBD1	CSVGDRNLQPQHF	TGCAGCGTTGGGGACAGGAATTTGCAGCCCCAGCATTTT
TRBJ2-5	TRBV6-5	.	.	CASSYNGQQETQYF	TGTGCCAGCAGTTATAATGGACAGCAAGAGACCCAGTACTTC
TRBJ1-2	TRBV19	.	.	CASSLQGLRGYTF	TGTGCCAGTAGCTTACAGGGATTGAGGGGCTACACCTTC
TRBJ2-4	TRBV11-3	.	TRBD2	CASSPGLAGPLKNIQYF	TGTGCCAGCAGCCCCGGACTAGCGGGGCCTCTGAAAAACATTCAGTACTTC
TRBJ2-7	TRBV15	once	.	CATSRGGDSYEQYF	TGTGCCACCAGCAGAGGGGGGGATTCTTACGAGCAGTACTTC
TRBJ2-7	TRBV10-1	.	TRBD1	CASSAGQGSEQYF	TGCGCCAGCAGTGCGGGACAGGGATCCGAGCAGTACTTC
TRBJ1-2	TRBV19	.	TRBD1	CASMQGDYGYTF	TGTGCCAGTATGCAGGGGGACTATGGCTACACCTTC
TRBJ1-1	TRBV6-1	once	.	CASSVGMGAWVEAFF	TGTGCCAGCAGCGTAGGAATGGGGGCTTGGGTCGAAGCTTTCTTT
TRBJ2-7	TRBV19	.	.	CASSPSTFSGLIYEQYF	TGTGCCAGTAGTCCTTCTACCTTCTCAGGGTTGATCTACGAGCAGTACTTC
TRBJ2-5	TRBV4-1	few	.	CASSQDSETQYF	TGCGCCAGCAGCCAAGATTCGGAGACCCAGTACTTC
TRBJ1-4	TRBV6-6	.	.	CASSYLKVGLVELFF	TGTGCCAGCAGTTACTTGAAGGTGGGGCTTGTTGAACTGTTTTTT
TRBJ2-2	TRBV2	once	TRBD1	CASSAPRQGPTGELFF	TGTGCCAGCAGTGCACCGCGACAGGGGCCCACCGGGGAGCTGTTTTTT
TRBJ2-2	TRBV5-5	.	.	CASSPQEGRELFF	TGTGCCAGCAGCCCCCAAGAGGGCCGGGAGCTGTTTTTT
TRBJ1-1	TRBV10-3	.	TRBD1	CAISERPGQRNTEAFF	TGTGCCATCAGTGAGAGGCCGGGACAGAGGAACACTGAAGCTTTCTTT
TRBJ1-6	TRBV5-1	.	TRBD1	CASSSRQGAMGSPLHF	TGCGCCAGCAGCTCCCGACAGGGGGCTATGGGTTCGCCCCTCCACTTT
TRBJ2-1	TRBV30	.	.	CAWSVLDLQFF	TGTGCCTGGAGTGTACTAGACTTACAGTTCTTC
TRBJ1-2	TRBV10-3	.	TRBD1	CAISESTGTAEGYTF	TGTGCCATCAGTGAGTCCACAGGGACAGCGGAGGGCTACACCTTC
TRBJ1-4	TRBV19	.	.	CASSSPGGNEKLFF	TGTGCCAGTAGTTCCCCGGGAGGGAATGAAAAACTGTTTTTT
TRBJ1-1	TRBV7-8	.	TRBD1	CASSLDRGRHVEAFF	TGTGCCAGCAGCTTAGACAGGGGGCGACATGTTGAAGCTTTCTTT
TRBJ1-5	TRBV19	.	.	CASSIGGGYNQPQHF	TGTGCCAGTAGTATCGGGGGGGGCTACAATCAGCCCCAGCATTTT
TRBJ2-1	TRBV6-1	.	.	CASYTVYNEQFF	TGTGCCAGCTACACCGTTTACAATGAGCAGTTCTTC
TRBJ1-1	TRBV11-1	few	.	CASSSFMGQGQNTEAFF	TGTGCCAGCAGCTCATTCATGGGGCAGGGACAGAACACTGAAGCTTTCTTT
TRBJ2-1	TRBV7-2	.	.	CASSLRGSSYNEQFF	TGTGCCAGCAGCTTAAGGGGGAGCTCCTACAATGAGCAGTTCTTC
TRBJ2-6	TRBV28	.	.	CASSLGASGANVLTF	TGTGCCAGCAGTCTGGGGGCGTCGGGGGCCAACGTCCTGACTTTC
TRBJ1-1	TRBV30	once	.	CAWSQGKITEAFF	TGTGCCTGGAGCCAGGGTAAAATAACTGAAGCTTTCTTT
TRBJ2-1	TRBV2	.	.	CASSEAWGAYNEQFF	TGTGCCAGCAGTGAAGCGTGGGGGGCCTACAATGAGCAGTTCTTC
TRBJ1-1	TRBV2	.	.	CASSQSLSTEAFF	TGTGCCAGCAGTCAAAGCCTGTCCACTGAAGCTTTCTTT
TRBJ2-5	TRBV6-4	.	.	CASKGREQYF	TGTGCCAGCAAAGGTCGGGAGCAGTACTTC
TRBJ2-7	TRBV5-1	once	.	CASSMGAAYEQYF	TGCGCCAGCAGTATGGGGGCCGCCTACGAGCAGTACTTC
TRBJ1-4	TRBV6-5	.	TRBD1	CASSYGQGSFVLFF	TGTGCCAGCAGTTATGGACAGGGGAGTTTTGTACTGTTTTTT
TRBJ2-7	TRBV11-2	.	TRBD2	CASSLRLANEQYF	TGTGCCAGCAGCTTAAGACTAGCAAACGAGCAGTACTTC
TRBJ1-1	TRBV4-1	.	TRBD1	CASSDTDRGETEAFF	TGCGCCAGCAGCGATACGGACAGGGGGGAAACTGAAGCTTTCTTT
TRBJ2-7	TRBV10-1	many	TRBD2	CASSVTTSGRYEQYF	TGCGCCAGCAGTGTAACGACTAGCGGGCGCTACGAGCAGTACTTC
TRBJ1-4	TRBV29-1	.	.	CSVRGIPNEKLFF	TGCAGCGTTAGGGGAATACCTAATGAAAAACTGTTTTTT
TRBJ1-4	TRBV30	.	TRBD1	CAYRGQGNEKLFF	TGTGCCTACCGGGGACAGGGGAATGAAAAACTGTTTTTT
TRBJ2-3	TRBV11-3	.	TRBD2	CASKETSGKTDTQYF	TGTGCCAGCAAGGAGACTAGCGGGAAAACAGATACGCAGTATTTT